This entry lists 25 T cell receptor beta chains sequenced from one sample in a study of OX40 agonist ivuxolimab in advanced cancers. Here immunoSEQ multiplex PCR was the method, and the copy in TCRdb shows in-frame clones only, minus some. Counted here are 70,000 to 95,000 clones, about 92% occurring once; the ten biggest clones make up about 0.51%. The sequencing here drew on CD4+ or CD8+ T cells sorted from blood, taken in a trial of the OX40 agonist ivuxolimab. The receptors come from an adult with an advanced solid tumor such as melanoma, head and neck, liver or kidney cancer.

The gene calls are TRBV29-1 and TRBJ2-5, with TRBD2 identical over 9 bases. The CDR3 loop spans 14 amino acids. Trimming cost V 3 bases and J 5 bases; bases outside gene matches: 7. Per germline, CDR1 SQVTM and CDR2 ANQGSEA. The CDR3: CSVDSGSRGETQYF. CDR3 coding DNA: TGCAGCGTTGATAGCGGGAGTCGTGGGGAGACCCAGTACTTC.

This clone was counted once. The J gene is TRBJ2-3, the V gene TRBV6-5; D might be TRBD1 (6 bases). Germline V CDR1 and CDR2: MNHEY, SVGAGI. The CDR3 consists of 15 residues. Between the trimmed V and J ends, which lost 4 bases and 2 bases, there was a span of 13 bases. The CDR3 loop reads CASSSMTGLTDTQYF. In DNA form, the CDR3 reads TGTGCCAGCAGTTCGATGACAGGTCTCACAGATACGCAGTATTTT.

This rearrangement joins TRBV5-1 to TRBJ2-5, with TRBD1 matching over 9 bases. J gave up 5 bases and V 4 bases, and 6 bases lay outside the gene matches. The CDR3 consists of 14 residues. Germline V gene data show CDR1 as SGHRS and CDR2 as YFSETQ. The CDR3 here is CASSMRTGEETQYF. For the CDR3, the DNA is TGCGCCAGCAGCATGAGGACAGGGGAGGAGACCCAGTACTTC.

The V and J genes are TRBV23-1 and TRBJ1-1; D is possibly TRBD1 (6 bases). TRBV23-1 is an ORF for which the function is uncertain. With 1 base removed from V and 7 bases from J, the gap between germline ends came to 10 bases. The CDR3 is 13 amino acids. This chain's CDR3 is CASSQWGHCEAFF. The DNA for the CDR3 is TGCGCCAGCAGTCAATGGGGGCACTGTGAAGCTTTCTTT.

In DNA, the CDR3 is TGTGCCAGCAGCGTAGAAGGGACAGGGGGCCGGAGCTACGAGCAGTACTTC. Translating it yields CASSVEGTGGRSYEQYF. The V and J genes are TRBV9 and TRBJ2-7; the match to TRBD1 covers 12 bases. This CDR3 spans 17 amino acids. The junction had 7 bases not matched to a gene; V was cut back by 0 bases and J by 3 bases. CDR1 is SGDLS, CDR2 YYNGEE, per germline.

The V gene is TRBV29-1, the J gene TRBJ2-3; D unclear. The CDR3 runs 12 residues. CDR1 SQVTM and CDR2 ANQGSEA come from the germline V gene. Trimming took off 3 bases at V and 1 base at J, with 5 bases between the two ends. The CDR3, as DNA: TGCAGCGTTGATCCCGGCACAGATACGCAGTATTTT. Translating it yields CSVDPGTDTQYF.

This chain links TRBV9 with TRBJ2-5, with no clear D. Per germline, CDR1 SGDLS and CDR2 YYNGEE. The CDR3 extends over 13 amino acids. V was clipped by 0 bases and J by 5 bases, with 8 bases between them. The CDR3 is CASSVDGTETQYF. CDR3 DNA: TGTGCCAGCAGCGTAGATGGTACTGAGACCCAGTACTTC.

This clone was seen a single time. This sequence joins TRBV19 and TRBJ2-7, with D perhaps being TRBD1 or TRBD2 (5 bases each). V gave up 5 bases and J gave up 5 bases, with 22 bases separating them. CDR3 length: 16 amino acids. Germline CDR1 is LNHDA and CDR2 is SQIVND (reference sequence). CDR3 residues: CASSAPQGWERNEQYF. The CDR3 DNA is TGTGCCAGTAGTGCCCCTCAGGGATGGGAGAGGAACGAGCAGTACTTC.

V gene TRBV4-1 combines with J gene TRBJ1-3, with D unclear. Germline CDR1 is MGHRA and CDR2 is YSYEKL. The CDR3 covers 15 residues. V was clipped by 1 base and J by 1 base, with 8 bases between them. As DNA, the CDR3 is TGCGCCAGCAGCCAAGGTCGGGGTTCTGGAAACACCATATATTTT. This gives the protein CASSQGRGSGNTIYF.

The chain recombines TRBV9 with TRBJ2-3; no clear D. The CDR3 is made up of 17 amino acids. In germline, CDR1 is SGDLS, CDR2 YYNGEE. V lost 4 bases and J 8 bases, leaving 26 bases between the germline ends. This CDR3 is CASSPRLGTRSVFTQYF. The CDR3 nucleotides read TGTGCCAGCAGCCCCCGGCTGGGTACACGCTCGGTGTTTACGCAGTATTTT.

The DNA for the CDR3 is TGTGCCAGCAGCTGGGGATCCGCCAGGGGACCTCAGAACACCGGGGAGCTGTTTTTT. This codes for CASSWGSARGPQNTGELFF. This chain connects TRBV7-6 to TRBJ2-2, with a weak D call TRBD1 (6 bases). Germline values: CDR1 SGHVS, CDR2 FNYEAQ. The CDR3 is made up of 19 amino acids. V was clipped by 4 bases and J by 1 base, with 22 bases between them.

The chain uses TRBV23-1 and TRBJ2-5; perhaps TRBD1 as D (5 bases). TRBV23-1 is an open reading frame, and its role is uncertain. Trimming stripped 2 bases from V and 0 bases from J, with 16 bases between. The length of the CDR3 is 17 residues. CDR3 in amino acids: CASSQRRQSVYQETQYF. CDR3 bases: TGCGCCAGCAGTCAACGGCGACAGTCCGTTTACCAAGAGACCCAGTACTTC.

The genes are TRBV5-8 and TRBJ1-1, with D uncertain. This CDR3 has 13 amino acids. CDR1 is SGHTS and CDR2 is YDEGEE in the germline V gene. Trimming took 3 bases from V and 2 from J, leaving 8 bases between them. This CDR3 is CASSYPSNTEAFF. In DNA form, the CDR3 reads TGTGCCAGCAGCTATCCATCCAACACTGAAGCTTTCTTT.

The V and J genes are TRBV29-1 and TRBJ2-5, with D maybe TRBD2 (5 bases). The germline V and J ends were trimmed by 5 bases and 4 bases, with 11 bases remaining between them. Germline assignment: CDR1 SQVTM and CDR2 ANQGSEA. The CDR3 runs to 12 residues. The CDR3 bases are TGCAGCGTTATTAGCGCTGGAGAGACCCAGTACTTC. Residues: CSVISAGETQYF.

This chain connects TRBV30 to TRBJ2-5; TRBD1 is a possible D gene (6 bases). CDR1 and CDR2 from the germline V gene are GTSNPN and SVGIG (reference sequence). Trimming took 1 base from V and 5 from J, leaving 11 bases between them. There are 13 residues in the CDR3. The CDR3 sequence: CAWSATGAETQYF. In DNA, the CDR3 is TGTGCCTGGAGTGCGACAGGAGCCGAGACCCAGTACTTC.

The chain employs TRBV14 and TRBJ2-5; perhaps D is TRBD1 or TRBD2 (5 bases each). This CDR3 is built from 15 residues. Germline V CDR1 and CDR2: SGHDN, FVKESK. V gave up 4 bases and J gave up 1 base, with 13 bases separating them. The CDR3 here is CASSRTPGAQETQYF. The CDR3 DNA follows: TGTGCCAGCAGCCGAACTCCCGGGGCCCAAGAGACCCAGTACTTC.

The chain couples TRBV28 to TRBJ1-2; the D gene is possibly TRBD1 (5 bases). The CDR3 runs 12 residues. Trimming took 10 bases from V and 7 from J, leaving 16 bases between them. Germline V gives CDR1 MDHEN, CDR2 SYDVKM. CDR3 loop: CANRDLASGYTF. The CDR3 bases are TGTGCCAACCGGGACTTGGCTTCTGGCTACACCTTC.

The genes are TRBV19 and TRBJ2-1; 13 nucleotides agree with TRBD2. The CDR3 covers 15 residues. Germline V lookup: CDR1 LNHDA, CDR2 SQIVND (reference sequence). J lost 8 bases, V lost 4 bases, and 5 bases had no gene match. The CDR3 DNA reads TGTGCCAGTAGTACCTTGGGACTAGCGGGGTATGAGCAGTTCTTC. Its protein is CASSTLGLAGYEQFF.

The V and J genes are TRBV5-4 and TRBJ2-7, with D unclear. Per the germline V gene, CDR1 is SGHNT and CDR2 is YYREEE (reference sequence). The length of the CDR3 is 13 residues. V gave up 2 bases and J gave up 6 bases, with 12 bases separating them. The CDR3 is CASSLGYDGEQYF. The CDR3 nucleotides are TGTGCCAGCAGCTTAGGGTACGACGGCGAGCAGTACTTC.

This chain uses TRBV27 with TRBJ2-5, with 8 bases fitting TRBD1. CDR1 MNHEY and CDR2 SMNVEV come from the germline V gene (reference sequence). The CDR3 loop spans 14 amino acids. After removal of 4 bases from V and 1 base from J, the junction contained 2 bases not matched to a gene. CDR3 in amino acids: CASSSGGPQETQYF. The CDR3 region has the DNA TGTGCCAGCAGTTCAGGGGGCCCCCAAGAGACCCAGTACTTC.

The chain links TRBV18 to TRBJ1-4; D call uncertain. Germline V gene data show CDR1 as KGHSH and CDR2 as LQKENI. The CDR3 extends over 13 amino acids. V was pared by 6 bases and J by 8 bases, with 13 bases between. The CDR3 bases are TGTGCCAGCTCCCGGGCCAACGGGGAAAAACTGTTTTTT. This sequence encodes CASSRANGEKLFF.

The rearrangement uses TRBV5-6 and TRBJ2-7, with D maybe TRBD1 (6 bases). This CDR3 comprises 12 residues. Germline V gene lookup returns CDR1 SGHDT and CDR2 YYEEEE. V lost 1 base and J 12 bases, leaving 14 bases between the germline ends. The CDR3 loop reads CASSLQQGRVYF. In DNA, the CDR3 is TGTGCCAGCAGCTTGCAACAGGGAAGGGTGTACTTC. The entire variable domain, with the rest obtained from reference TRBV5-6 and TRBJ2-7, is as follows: DAGVTQSPTHLIKTRGQQVTLRCSPKSGHDTVSWYQQALGQGPQFIFQYYEEEERQRGNFPDRFSGHQFPNYSSELNVNALLLGDSALYLCASSLQQGRVYFGPGTRLTVT.

CDR3 loop: CASSGGPADTQYF. CDR3 bases: TGTGCCAGCAGCGGGGGACCAGCAGATACGCAGTATTTT. J is TRBJ2-3 and V is TRBV5-4; D tentatively fits TRBD1 or TRBD2 (5 bases each). Trimming took off 4 bases at V and 4 bases at J, with 10 bases between the two ends. CDR3 length equals 13 residues. CDR1 SGHNT and CDR2 YYREEE come from the germline V gene (reference sequence).

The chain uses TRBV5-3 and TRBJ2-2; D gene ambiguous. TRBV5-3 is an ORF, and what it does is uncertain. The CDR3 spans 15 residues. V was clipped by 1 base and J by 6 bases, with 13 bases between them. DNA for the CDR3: TGTGCCAGAAGCTTGATTAGCCTTGAGCCCGGGGAGCTGTTTTTT. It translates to CARSLISLEPGELFF.

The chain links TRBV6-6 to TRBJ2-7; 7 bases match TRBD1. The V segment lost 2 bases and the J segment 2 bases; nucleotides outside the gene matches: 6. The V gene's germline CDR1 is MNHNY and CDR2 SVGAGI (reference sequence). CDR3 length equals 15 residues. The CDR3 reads CASSYDRDSAYEQYF. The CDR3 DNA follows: TGTGCCAGCAGTTACGACCGGGACAGCGCCTACGAGCAGTACTTC.